The clone carrying this TCR beta chain was recorded a few times. Its specificity is not known. This CDR3 contains 14 residues. V was pared by 3 bases and J by 5 bases, with 11 bases between. Germline values: CDR1 SGHVS, CDR2 FNYEAQ. With iRepertoire HTBI primers and Arm-PCR of CDR3 regions, TCR beta libraries were built. TCRdb re-called the multiplex PCR reads through MiXCR, storing one row per CDR3 protein. This sample has approximately 690,000 distinct CDR3 sequences, with 25% to 35% found just once. The data are from a study of regulatory T cells in long-lasting Graves disease. For the study at large: Over 5 years of antithyroid drugs plus positive TSH receptor antibodies defined persistent Graves' disease. Study results and caveats: Between persistent patients, roughly 2,600 public clonotypes were shared, exceeding the 900 to 1,000 shared between new patients.

Noted time point: persistent/refractory GD, antithyroid drugs over 5 years with positive TRAb. Construction of the TCR library relied on RNA isolated from PBMCs. Here the sequenced sample was peripheral blood mononuclear cells (PBMCs), taken when the disease was refractory, from a patient treated with antithyroid drugs. The TCR sequence derives from a female donor with Graves disease. The chain couples TRBV7-6 to TRBJ1-5; D might be TRBD1 (5 bases). In DNA, the CDR3 is TGTGCCAGCAGCTTCGGGGGTTACGATCAGCCCCAGCATTTT. Translated: CASSFGGYDQPQHF. The full variable domain, in which reference TRBV7-6 and TRBJ1-5 provide the parts outside the CDR3, is GAGVSQSPRYKVTKRGQDVALRCDPISGHVSLYWYRQALGQGPEFLTYFNYEAQQDKSGLPNDRFSAERPEGSISTLTIQRTEQRDSAMYRCASSFGGYDQPQHFGDGTRLSIL.